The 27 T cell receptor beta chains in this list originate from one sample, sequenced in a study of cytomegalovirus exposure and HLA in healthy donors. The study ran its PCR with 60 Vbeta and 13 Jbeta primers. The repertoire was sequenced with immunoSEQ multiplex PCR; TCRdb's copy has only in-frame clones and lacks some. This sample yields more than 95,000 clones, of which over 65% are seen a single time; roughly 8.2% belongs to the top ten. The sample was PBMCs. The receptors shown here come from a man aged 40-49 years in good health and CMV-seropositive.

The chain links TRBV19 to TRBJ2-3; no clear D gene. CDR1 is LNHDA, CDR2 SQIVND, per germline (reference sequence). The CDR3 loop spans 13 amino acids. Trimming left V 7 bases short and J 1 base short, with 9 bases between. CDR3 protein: CASNLGGTDTQYF. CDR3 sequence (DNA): TGTGCCAGTAATCTAGGTGGCACAGATACGCAGTATTTT. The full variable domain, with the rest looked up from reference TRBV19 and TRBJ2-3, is DGGITQSPKYLFRKEGQNVTLSCEQNLNHDAMYWYRQDPGQGLRLIYYSQIVNDFQKGDIAEGYSVSREKKESFPLTVTSAQKNPTAFYLCASNLGGTDTQYFGPGTRLTVL.

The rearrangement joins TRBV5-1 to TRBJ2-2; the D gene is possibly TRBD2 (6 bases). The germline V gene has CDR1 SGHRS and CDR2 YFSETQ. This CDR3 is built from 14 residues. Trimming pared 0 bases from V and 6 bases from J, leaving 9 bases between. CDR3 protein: CASSLVPGAGELFF. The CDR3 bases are TGCGCCAGCAGCTTGGTTCCGGGGGCCGGGGAGCTGTTTTTT.

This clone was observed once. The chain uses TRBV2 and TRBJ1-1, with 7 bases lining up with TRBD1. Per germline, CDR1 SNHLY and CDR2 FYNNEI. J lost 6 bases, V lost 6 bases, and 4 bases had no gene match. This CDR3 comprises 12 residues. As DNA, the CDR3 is TGTGCCAGCAGCACCGGGACAGCTGAAGCTTTCTTT. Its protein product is CASSTGTAEAFF. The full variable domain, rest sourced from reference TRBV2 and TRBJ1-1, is EPEVTQTPSHQVTQMGQEVILRCVPISNHLYFYWYRQILGQKVEFLVSFYNNEISEKSEIFDDQFSVERPDGSNFTLKIRSTKLEDSAMYFCASSTGTAEAFFGQGTRLTVV.

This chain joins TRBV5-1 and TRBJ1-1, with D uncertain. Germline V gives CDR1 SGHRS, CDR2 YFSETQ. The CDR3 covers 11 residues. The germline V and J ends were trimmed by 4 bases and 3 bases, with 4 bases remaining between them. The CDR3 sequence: CASSEDTEAFF. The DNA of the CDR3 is TGCGCCAGCAGCGAGGACACTGAAGCTTTCTTT.

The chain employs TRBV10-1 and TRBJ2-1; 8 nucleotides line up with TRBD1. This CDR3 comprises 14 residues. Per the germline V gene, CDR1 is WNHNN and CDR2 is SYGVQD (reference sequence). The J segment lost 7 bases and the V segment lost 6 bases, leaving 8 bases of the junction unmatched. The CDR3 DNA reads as TGCGCCAGCAGCGATAGACAGGGGCTGAATGAGCAGTTCTTC. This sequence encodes CASSDRQGLNEQFF.

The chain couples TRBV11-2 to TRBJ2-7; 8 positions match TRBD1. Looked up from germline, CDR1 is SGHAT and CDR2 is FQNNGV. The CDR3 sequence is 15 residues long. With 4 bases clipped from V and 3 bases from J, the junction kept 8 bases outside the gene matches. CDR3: CASSSPGQGVYEQYF. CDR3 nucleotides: TGTGCCAGCAGCTCCCCAGGACAGGGCGTCTACGAGCAGTACTTC.

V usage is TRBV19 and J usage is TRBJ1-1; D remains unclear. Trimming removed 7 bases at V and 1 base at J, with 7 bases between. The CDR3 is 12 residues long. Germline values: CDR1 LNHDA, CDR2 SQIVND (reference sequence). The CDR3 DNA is TGTGCCAGTACCGCTAGGAACACTGAAGCTTTCTTT. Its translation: CASTARNTEAFF.

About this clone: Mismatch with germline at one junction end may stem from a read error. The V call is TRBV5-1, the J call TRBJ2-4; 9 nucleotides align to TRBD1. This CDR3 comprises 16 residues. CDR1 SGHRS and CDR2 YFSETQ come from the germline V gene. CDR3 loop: CASSKDRGRDKNSQYF. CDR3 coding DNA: TGCGCCAGCAGCAAGGACAGGGGCAGAGACAAAAACAGTCAGTACTTC.

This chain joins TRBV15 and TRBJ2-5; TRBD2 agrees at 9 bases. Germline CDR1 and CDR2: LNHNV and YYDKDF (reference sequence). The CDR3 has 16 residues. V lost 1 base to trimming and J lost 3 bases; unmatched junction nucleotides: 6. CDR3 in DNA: TGTGCCACCAGCAGAGGGGGAGCGGGAGGTAAAGAGACCCAGTACTTC. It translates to CATSRGGAGGKETQYF.

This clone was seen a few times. CDR3 in amino acids: CASSLQGSLRETQYF. The CDR3 bases are TGTGCCAGCAGCTTACAGGGTTCCCTCAGAGAGACCCAGTACTTC. The rearrangement links TRBV5-5 to TRBJ2-5, with D perhaps TRBD1 (6 bases). V was pared by 2 bases and J by 4 bases, with 15 bases between. Germline V gene lookup returns CDR1 SGHKS and CDR2 YYEKEE (reference sequence). This CDR3 is 15 amino acids long.

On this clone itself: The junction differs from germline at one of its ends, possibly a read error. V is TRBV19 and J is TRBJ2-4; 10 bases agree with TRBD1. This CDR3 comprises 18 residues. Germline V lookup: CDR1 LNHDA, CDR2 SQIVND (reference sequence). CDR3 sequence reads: CASSIIAGQGEAKNSQYF. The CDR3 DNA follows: TGTGCCAGTAGTATAATCGCCGGACAGGGGGAAGCCAAAAACAGTCAGTACTTC.

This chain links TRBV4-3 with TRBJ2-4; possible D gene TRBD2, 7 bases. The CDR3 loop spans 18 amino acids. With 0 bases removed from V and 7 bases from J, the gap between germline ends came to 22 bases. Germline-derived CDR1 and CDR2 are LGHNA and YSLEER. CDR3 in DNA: TGCGCCAGCAGCCAAGATCTTGGGGGGGGCCATAGCGGGAACATTCAGTACTTC. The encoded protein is CASSQDLGGGHSGNIQYF.

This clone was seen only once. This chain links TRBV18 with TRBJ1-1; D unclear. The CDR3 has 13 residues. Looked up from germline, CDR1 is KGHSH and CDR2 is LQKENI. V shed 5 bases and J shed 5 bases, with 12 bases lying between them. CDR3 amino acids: CASSGRMDTEAFF. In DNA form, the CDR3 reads TGTGCCAGCTCAGGGAGGATGGATACTGAAGCTTTCTTT.

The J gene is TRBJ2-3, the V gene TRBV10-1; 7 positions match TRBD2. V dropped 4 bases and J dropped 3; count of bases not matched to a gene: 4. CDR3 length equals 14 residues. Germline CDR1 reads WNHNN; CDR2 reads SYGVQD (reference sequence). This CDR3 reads CASSGNSGTDTQYF. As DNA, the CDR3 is TGCGCCAGCAGTGGGAATAGCGGGACAGATACGCAGTATTTT.

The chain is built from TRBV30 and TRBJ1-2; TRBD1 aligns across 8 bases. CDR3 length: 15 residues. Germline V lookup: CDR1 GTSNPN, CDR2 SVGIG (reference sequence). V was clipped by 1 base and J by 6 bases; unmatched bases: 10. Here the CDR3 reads CAWSGWQGAWDGYTF. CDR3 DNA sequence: TGTGCCTGGAGTGGGTGGCAGGGGGCTTGGGATGGCTACACCTTC.

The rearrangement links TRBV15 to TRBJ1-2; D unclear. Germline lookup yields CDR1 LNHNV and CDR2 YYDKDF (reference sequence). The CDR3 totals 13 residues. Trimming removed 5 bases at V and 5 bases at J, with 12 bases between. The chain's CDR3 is CATSDGGSYGYTF. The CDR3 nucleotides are TGTGCCACCAGCGACGGAGGCTCGTATGGCTACACCTTC. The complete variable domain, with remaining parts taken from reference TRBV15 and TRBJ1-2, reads DAMVIQNPRYQVTQFGKPVTLSCSQTLNHNVMYWYQQKSSQAPKLLFHYYDKDFNNEADTPDNFQSRRPNTSFCFLDIRSPGLGDTAMYLCATSDGGSYGYTFGSGTRLTVV.

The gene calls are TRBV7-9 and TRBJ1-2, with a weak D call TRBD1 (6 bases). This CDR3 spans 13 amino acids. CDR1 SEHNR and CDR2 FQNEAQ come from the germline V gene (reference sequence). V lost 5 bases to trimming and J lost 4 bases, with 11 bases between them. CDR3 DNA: TGTGCCAGCAGCCCAACAGGGATCTATGGCTACACCTTC. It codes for CASSPTGIYGYTF.

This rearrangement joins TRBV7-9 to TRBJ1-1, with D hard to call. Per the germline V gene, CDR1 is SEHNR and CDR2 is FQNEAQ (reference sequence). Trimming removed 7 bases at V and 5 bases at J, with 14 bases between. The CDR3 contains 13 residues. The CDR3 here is CASTDTLPTEAFF. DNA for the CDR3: TGTGCCAGCACCGACACTCTCCCAACTGAAGCTTTCTTT.

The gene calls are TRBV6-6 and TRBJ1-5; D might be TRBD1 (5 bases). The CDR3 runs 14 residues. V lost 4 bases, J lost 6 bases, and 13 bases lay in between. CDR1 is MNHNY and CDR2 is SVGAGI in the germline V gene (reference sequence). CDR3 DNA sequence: TGTGCCAGCAGTTCCGAGTCACAGGTTCAGCCCCAGCATTTT. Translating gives CASSSESQVQPQHF.

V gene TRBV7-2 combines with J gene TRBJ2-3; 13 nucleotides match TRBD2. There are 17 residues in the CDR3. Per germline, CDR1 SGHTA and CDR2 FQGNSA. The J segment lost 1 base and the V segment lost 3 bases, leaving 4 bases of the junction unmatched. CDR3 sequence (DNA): TGTGCCAGCAGCTTCCGTGGACTAGCGGGGGGCACAGATACGCAGTATTTT. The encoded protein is CASSFRGLAGGTDTQYF.

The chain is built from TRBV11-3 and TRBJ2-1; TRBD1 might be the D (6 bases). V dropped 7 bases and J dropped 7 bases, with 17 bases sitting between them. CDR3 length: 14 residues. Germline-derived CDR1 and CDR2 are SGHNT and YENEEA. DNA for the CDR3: TGTGCCAGCATCCCGCCTACAGGGCAAAATGAGCAGTTCTTC. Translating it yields CASIPPTGQNEQFF.

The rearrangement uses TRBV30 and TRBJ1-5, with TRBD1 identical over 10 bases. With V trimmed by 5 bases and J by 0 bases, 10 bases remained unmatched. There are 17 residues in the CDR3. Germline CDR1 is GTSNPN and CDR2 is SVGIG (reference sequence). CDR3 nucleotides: TGTGCCTGGTCCCTAGGGGACAGGGGCTATAGCAATCAGCCCCAGCATTTT. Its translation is CAWSLGDRGYSNQPQHF.

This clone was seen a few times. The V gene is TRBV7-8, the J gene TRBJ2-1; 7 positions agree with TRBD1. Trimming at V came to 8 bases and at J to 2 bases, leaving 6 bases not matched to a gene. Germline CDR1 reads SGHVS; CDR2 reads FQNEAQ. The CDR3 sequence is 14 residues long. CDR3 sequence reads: CASAPQGAYNEQFF. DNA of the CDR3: TGTGCCAGCGCTCCCCAGGGGGCCTACAATGAGCAGTTCTTC.

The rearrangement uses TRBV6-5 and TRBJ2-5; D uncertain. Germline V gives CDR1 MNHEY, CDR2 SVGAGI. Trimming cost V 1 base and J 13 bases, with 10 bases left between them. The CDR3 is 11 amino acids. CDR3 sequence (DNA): TGTGCCAGCAGTTACTTGGCAGTCCTGTACTTC. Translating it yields CASSYLAVLYF.

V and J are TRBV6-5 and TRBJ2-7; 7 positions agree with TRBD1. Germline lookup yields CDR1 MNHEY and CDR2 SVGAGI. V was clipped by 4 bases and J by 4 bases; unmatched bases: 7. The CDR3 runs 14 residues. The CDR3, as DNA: TGTGCCAGCAGTTCTCAGACAGGGCCTTACGAGCAGTACTTC. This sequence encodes CASSSQTGPYEQYF.

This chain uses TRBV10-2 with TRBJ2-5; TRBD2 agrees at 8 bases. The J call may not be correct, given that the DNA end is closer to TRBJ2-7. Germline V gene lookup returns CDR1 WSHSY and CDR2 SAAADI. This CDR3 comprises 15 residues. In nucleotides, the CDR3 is TGCGCCAGCAGTGATAACCCGGGACTAGGCTACGAGCAGTACTTC. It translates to CASSDNPGLGYEQYF.

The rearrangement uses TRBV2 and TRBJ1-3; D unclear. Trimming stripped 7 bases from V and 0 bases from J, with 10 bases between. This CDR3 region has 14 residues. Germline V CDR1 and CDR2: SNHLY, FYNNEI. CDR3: CASMSVISGNTIYF. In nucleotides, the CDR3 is TGTGCCAGCATGAGTGTGATCTCTGGAAACACCATATATTTT.